These 16 T cell receptor beta chains were all obtained from the same sample, sequenced in a study of blood T cells in healthy people across ages. A sample-barcoded 5' primer and a J-beta primer mix were used in a second PCR of about 6 to 12 cycles. TCRdb used MiXCR to reprocess the 5' RACE reads, holding one entry per CDR3 protein. The sample shows roughly 680,000 distinct CDR3 sequences, approximately 52% of them seen only once. Source material: blood. The receptors stem from a woman older than 75 in good health.

This clonotype was seen a handful of times. A much larger clone lies a single base off, so this may be a read error. This sequence joins TRBV20-1 and TRBJ1-6; D may be TRBD1 (6 bases). The CDR3 is made up of 15 amino acids. Germline CDR1 DFQATT, CDR2 SNEGSKA (reference sequence). The CDR3 reads CSARWDNLSRSPPHF. The CDR3 nucleotides read TGCAGTGCTAGGTGGGACAATCTGTCCCGGTCACCCCCCCACTTT.

A note on this clonotype: A read error may account for a junction end that differs from germline. The genes are TRBV9 and TRBJ2-3; 8 bases line up with TRBD2. This CDR3 has 13 residues. The V gene's germline CDR1 is SGDLS and CDR2 YYNGEE. CDR3 bases: TGTGCCAGCAACGTAGCAGGACTAGCTCCGCAGTATTTT. Its protein is CASNVAGLAPQYF.

The chain is built from TRBV4-2 and TRBJ2-7; D not certain. This CDR3 spans 15 amino acids. Germline values: CDR1 LGHNA, CDR2 YNFKEQ. The germline V and J ends were trimmed by 0 bases and 4 bases, with 13 bases remaining between them. The CDR3 here is CASSQESAYRYEQYF. The CDR3 region has the DNA TGTGCCAGCAGCCAAGAATCCGCCTATAGATACGAGCAGTACTTC.

This clonotype showed up just once. This may be a read error, as it is one base from a much larger clone. The rearrangement links TRBV9 to TRBJ2-3, with D unresolved. Germline V gene sequence: CDR1 SGDLS, CDR2 YYNGEE. The CDR3 runs 14 residues. Trimming pared 4 bases from V and 1 base from J, leaving 10 bases between. CDR3 bases: TGTGCCAGCAGCCCACTCCTCTGCACAGATACGCAGTATTTT. This sequence encodes CASSPLLCTDTQYF.

V is TRBV12-3 or TRBV12-4 and J is TRBJ2-1, with D possibly TRBD2 on 5 matching bases. The CDR3 spans 14 residues. V dropped 8 bases and J dropped 0 bases, with 11 bases sitting between them. CDR3 loop: CASRGRASYNEQFF. CDR3 DNA: TGTGCCAGCCGGGGAAGGGCCTCCTACAATGAGCAGTTCTTC.

V gene TRBV6-1 combines with J gene TRBJ1-4; maybe TRBD1 (5 bases). The CDR3 has 19 amino acids. Per germline, CDR1 MNHNS and CDR2 SASEGT. Trimming took 6 bases from V and 0 from J, leaving 23 bases between them. CDR3 loop: CASSHRGVPSRSTNEKLFF. In DNA, the CDR3 is TGTGCCAGCAGCCACCGGGGGGTTCCGAGCCGATCAACTAATGAAAAACTGTTTTTT.

The gene calls are TRBV30 and TRBJ2-5, with 9 bases matching TRBD1. J lost 5 bases, V lost 4 bases, and 2 bases had no gene match. This CDR3 region has 12 residues. The germline CDR1 and CDR2 sequences are GTSNPN and SVGIG (reference sequence). This chain's CDR3 is CAWKTGGETQYF. In nucleotides, the CDR3 is TGTGCCTGGAAGACAGGGGGGGAGACCCAGTACTTC.

This clonotype was found many times. The CDR3 DNA reads as TGCAGTGCTAGTGCGGGAGGTGTCGATCTGTGGGGCACAGATACGCAGTATTTT. This translates into CSASAGGVDLWGTDTQYF. This sequence joins TRBV20-1 and TRBJ2-3, with 8 bases lining up with TRBD2. This CDR3 has 18 amino acids. Germline lookup yields CDR1 DFQATT and CDR2 SNEGSKA (reference sequence). V shed 3 bases and J 1 base; nucleotides not matched to a gene: 15.

The chain combines TRBV7-9 with TRBJ2-7; 7 bases are a match to TRBD1. Germline V gene data show CDR1 as SEHNR and CDR2 as FQNEAQ (reference sequence). Unmatched junction bases numbered 6, after V lost 2 bases and J lost 11 bases. This CDR3 is built from 12 residues. The CDR3 DNA is TGTGCCAGCAGCTTAAGCACAGGGGAAGAGTACTTC. Its translation: CASSLSTGEEYF.

V and J are TRBV29-1 and TRBJ2-1; TRBD1 might be the D (6 bases). V was clipped by 5 bases and J by 7 bases, with 15 bases between them. The germline CDR1 and CDR2 sequences are SQVTM and ANQGSEA. This CDR3 comprises 13 residues. CDR3 nucleotides: TGCAGCGTTTCGTACTTACAGGGTAATGAGCAGTTCTTC. Translated: CSVSYLQGNEQFF.

The chain recombines TRBV9 with TRBJ2-1; 12 nucleotides align to TRBD2. Germline assignment: CDR1 SGDLS and CDR2 YYNGEE. J gave up 0 bases and V 3 bases, and 7 bases lay outside the gene matches. The CDR3 loop spans 18 amino acids. The chain's CDR3 is CASSARTSGDTSYNEQFF. The CDR3 DNA sequence: TGTGCCAGCAGCGCCCGGACTAGCGGGGATACCTCCTACAATGAGCAGTTCTTC. The variable domain in full, completed from reference TRBV9 and TRBJ2-1, reads DSGVTQTPKHLITATGQRVTLRCSPRSGDLSVYWYQQSLDQGLQFLIQYYNGEERAKGNILERFSAQQFPDLHSELNLSSLELGDSALYFCASSARTSGDTSYNEQFFGPGTRLTVL.

The sample holds a few counts of this clonotype. A clone one base away is much larger, so this may be a read error. The chain has TRBV5-1 and TRBJ2-5; D possibly corresponds to TRBD1 (8 bases). Germline V lookup: CDR1 SGHRS, CDR2 YFSETQ. CDR3 length equals 14 residues. Trimming removed 4 bases at V and 11 bases at J, with 21 bases between. The CDR3 region is CASSIPTGGGEQYF. The CDR3 nucleotides are TGCGCCAGCAGCATACCAACAGGGGGGGGTGAGCAGTACTTC. Supplemented by reference TRBV5-1 and TRBJ2-5, the full variable domain reads KAGVTQTPRYLIKTRGQQVTLSCSPISGHRSVSWYQQTPGQGLQFLFEYFSETQRNKGNFPGRFSGRQFSNSRSEMNVSTLELGDSALYLCASSIPTGGGEQYFGPGTRLLVL.

As to this clonotype: This may be a read error: a much more frequent sequence differs by one nucleotide. The chain recombines TRBV20-1 with TRBJ1-2; possible D gene TRBD1, 5 bases. In germline, CDR1 is DFQATT, CDR2 SNEGSKA (reference sequence). V lost 8 bases, J lost 6 bases, and 19 bases lay in between. The CDR3 covers 13 residues. The CDR3 loop is CSTTQPRGDGYTF. CDR3 coding DNA: TGCAGTACTACCCAGCCTCGGGGGGATGGCTACACCTTC.

The chain couples TRBV10-3 to TRBJ2-1; no clear D. Germline-derived CDR1 and CDR2 are ENHRY and SYGVKD. The CDR3 length is 13 residues. The V end was cut by 3 bases, the J end by 6 bases, with 9 bases between. CDR3 sequence (DNA): TGTGCCATCAGTGATGCTCAACTCAATGAGCAGTTCTTC. It is translated as CAISDAQLNEQFF.

V usage is TRBV29-1 and J usage is TRBJ2-7; D is possibly TRBD1 (6 bases). The CDR3 runs to 13 residues. Trimming cost V 4 bases and J 3 bases, with 13 bases left between them. CDR1 SQVTM and CDR2 ANQGSEA come from the germline V gene. Written as DNA, the CDR3 is TGCAGCGTTGGCTCAGGGGCTTACTACGAGCAGTACTTC. As protein: CSVGSGAYYEQYF.

Comments on this clonotype: With a much larger clone just one base away, this may be a read error. The genes are TRBV15 and TRBJ2-1; tentatively, D is TRBD1 (5 bases). V lost 1 base and J 8 bases, leaving 12 bases between the germline ends. This CDR3 contains 14 residues. Germline V gene lookup returns CDR1 LNHNV and CDR2 YYDKDF (reference sequence). CDR3 in DNA: TGTGCCACCAGCAGAGCGAATGGGGCCGATGAGCAGTTCTTC. Its protein is CATSRANGADEQFF.